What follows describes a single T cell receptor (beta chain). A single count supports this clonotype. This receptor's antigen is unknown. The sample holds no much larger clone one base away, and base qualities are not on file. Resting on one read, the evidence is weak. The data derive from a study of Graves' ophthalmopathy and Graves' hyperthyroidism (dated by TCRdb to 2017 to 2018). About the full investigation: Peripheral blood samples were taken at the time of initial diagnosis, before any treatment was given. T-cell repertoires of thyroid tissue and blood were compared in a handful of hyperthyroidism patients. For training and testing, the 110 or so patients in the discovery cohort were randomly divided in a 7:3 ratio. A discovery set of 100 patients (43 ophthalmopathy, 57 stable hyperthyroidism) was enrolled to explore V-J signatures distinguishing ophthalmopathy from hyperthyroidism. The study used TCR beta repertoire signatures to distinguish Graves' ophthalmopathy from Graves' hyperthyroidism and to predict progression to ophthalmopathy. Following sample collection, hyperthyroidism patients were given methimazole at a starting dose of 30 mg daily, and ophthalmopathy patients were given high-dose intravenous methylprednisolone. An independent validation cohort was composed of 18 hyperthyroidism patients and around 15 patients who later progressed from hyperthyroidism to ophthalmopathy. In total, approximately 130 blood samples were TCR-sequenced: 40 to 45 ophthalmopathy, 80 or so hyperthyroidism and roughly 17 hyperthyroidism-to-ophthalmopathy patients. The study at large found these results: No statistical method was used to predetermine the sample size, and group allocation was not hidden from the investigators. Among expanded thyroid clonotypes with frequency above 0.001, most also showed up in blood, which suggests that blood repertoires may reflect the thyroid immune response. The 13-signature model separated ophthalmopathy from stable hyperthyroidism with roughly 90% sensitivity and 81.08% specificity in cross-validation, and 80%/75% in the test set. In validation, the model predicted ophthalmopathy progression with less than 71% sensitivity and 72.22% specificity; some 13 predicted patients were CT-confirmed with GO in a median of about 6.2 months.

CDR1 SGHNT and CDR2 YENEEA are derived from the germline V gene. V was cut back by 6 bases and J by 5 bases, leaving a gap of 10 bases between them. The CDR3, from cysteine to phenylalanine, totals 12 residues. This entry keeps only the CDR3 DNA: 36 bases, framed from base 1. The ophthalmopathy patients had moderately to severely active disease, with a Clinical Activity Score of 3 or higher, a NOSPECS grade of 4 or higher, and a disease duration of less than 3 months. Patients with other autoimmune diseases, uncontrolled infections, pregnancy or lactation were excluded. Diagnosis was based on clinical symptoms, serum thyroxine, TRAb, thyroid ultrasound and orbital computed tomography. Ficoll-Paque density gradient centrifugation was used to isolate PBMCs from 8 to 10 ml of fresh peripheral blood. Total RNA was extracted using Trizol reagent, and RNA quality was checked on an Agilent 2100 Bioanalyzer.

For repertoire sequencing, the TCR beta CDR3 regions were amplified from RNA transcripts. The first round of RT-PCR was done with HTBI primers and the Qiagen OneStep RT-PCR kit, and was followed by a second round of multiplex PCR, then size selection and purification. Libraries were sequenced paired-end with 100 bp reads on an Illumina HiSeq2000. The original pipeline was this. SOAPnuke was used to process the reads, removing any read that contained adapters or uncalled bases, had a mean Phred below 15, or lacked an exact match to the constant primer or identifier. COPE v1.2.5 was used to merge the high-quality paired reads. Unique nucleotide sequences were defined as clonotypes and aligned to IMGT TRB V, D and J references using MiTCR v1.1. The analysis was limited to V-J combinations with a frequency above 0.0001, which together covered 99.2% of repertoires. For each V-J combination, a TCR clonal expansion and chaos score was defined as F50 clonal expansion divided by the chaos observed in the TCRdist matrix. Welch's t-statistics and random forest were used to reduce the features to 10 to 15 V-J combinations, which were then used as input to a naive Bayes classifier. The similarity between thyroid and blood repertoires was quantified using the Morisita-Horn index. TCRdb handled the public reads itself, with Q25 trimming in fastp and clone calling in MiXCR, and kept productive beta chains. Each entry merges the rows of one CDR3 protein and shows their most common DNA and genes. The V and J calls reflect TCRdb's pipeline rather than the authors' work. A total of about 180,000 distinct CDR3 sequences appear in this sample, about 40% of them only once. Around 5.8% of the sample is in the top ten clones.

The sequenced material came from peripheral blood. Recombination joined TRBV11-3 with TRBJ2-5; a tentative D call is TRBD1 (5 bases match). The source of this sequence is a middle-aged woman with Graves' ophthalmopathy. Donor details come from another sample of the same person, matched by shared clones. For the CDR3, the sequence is CASRRRGETQYF. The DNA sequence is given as TGTGCCAGCAGAAGAAGGGGTGAGACCCAGTACTTC.